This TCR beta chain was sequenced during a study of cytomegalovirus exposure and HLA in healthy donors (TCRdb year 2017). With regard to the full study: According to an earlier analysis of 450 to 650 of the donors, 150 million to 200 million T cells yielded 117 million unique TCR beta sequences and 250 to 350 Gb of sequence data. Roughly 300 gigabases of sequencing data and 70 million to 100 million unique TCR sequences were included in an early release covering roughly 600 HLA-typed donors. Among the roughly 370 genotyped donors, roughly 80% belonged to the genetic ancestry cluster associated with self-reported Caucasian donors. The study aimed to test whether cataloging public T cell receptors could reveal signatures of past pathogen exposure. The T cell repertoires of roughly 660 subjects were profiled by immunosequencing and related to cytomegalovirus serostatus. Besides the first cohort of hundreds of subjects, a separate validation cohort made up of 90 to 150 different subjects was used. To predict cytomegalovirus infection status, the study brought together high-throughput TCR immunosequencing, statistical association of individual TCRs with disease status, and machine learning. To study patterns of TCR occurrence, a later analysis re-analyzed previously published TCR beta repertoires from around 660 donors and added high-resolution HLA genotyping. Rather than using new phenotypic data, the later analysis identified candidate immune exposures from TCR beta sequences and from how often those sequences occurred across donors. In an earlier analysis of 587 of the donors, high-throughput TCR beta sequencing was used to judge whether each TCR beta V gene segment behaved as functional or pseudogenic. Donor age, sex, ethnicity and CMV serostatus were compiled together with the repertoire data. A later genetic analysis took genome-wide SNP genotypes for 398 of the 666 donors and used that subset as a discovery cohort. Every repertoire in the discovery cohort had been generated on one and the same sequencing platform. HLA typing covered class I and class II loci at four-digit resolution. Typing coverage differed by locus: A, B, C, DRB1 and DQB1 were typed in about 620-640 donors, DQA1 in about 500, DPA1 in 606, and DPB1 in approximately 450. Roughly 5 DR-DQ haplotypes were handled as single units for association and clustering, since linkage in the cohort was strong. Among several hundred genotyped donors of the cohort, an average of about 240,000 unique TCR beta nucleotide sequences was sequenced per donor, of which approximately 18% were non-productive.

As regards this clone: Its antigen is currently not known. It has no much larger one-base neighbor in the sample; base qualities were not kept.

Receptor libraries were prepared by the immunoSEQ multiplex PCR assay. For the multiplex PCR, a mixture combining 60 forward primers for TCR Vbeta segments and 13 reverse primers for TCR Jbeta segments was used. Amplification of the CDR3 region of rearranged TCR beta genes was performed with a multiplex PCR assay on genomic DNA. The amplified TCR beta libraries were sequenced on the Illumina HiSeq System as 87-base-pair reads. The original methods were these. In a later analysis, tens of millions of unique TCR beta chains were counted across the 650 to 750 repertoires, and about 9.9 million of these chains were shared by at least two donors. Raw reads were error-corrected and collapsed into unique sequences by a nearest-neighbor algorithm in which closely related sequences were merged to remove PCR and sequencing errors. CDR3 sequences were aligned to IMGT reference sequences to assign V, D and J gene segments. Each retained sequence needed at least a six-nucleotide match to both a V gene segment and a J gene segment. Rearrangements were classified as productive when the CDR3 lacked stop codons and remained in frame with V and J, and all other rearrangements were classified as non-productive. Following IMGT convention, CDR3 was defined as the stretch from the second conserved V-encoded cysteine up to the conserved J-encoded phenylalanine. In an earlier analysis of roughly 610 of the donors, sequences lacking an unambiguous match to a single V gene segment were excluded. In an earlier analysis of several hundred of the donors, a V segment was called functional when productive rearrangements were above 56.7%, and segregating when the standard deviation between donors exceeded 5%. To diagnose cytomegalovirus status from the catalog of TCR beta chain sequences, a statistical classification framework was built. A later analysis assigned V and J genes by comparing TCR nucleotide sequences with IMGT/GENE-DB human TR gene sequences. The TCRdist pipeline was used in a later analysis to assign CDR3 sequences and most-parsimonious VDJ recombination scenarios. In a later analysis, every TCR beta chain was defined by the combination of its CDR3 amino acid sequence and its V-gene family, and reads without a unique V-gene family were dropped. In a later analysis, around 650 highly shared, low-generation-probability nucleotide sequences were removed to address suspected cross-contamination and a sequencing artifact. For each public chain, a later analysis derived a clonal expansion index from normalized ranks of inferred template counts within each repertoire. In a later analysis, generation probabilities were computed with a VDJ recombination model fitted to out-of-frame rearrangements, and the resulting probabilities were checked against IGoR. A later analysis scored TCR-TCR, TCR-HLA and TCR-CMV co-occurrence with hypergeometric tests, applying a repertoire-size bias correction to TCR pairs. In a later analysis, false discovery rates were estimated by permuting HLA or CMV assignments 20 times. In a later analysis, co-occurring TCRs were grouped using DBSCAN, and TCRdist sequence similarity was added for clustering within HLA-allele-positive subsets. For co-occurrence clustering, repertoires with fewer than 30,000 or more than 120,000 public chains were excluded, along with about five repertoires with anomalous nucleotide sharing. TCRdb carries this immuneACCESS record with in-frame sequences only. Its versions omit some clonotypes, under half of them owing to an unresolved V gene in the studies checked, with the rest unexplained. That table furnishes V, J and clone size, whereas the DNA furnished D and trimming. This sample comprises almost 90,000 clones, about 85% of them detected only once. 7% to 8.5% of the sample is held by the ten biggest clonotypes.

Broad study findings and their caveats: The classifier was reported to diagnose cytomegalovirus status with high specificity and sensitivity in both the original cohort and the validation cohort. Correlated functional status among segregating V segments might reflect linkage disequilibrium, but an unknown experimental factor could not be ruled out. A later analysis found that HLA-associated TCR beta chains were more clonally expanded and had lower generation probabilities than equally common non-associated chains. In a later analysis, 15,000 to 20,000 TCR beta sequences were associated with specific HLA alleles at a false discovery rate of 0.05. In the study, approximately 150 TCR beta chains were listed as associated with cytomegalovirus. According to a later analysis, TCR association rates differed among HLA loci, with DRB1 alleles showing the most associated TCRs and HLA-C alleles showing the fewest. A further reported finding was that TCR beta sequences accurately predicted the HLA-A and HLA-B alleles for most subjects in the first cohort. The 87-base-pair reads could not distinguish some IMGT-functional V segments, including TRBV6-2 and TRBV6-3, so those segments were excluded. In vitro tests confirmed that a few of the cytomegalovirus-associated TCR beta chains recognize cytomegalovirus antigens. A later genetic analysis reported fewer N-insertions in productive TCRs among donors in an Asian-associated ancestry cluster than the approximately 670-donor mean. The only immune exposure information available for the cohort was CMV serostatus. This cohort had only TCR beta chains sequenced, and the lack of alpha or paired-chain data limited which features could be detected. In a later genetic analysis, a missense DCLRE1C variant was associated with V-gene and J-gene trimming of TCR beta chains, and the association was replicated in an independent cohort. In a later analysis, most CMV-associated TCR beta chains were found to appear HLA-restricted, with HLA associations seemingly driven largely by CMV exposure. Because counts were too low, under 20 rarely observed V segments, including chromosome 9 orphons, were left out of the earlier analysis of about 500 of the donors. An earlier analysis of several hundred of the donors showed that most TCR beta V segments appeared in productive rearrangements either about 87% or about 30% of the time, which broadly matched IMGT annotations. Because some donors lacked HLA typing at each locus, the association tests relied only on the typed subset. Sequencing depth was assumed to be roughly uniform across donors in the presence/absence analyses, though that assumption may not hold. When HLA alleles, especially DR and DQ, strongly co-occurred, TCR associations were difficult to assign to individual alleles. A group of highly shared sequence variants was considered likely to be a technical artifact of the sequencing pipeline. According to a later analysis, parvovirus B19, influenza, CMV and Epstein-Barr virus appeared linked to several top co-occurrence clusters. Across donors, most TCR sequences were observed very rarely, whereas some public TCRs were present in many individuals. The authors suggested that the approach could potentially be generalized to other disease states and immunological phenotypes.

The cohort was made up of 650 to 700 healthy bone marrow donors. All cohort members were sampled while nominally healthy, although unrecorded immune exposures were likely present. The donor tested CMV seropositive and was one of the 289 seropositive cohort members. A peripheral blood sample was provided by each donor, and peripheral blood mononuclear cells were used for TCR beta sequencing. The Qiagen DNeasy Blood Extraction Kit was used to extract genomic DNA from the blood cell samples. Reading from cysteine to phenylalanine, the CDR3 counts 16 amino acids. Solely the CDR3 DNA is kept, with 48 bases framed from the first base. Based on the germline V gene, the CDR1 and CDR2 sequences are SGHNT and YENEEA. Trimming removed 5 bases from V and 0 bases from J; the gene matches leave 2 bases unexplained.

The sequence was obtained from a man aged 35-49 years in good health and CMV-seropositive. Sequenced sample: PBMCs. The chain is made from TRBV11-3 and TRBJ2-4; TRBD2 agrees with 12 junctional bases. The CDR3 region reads CASSETSGGAKNIQYF. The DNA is TGTGCCAGCAGCGAGACTAGCGGGGGAGCCAAAAACATTCAGTACTTC.